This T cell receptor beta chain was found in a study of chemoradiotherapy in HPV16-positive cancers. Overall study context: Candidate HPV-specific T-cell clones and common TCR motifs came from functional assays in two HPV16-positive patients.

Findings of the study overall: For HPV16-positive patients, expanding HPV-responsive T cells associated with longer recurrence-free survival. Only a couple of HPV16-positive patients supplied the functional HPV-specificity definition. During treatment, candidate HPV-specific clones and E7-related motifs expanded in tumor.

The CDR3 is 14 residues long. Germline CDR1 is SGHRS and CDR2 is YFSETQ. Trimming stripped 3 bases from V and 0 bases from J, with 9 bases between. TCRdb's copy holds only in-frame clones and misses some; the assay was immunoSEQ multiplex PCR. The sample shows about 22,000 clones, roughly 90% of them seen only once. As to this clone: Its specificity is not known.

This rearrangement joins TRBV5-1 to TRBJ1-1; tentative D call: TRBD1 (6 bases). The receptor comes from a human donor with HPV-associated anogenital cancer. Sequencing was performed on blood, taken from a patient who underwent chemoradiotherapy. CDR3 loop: CASSSGQLNTEAFF. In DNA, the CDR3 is TGCGCCAGCAGCTCTGGACAGTTGAACACTGAAGCTTTCTTT.